Listed below are T cell receptor beta chains from one sample, sequenced in a study of shared clonotypes between healthy human individuals. Data came from immunoSEQ multiplex PCR; TCRdb stores just in-frame clones and leaves some out. The sample shows about a million clones, over 75% of them seen only once. The sample taken for sequencing was memory CD4+ T cells sorted from blood. The receptor set was obtained from a man between 18 and 29 years old in good health. Each CDR3 is given with its conserved first and last residue. A D gene is named only where the DNA matches it firmly. Clone size is stated in some rows and not others, as once, few, many or a class when expanded.

j_gene,v_gene,d_gene,abundance,CDR3nt,CDR3aa
TRBJ2-5,TRBV6-1,TRBD1,-,TGTGCCACCAGGACAGGGATGGAGACCCAGTACTTC,CATRTGMETQYF
TRBJ2-7,TRBV6-5,-,-,TGTGCCAGCAGCCGCAGCCGGGACACCTACTACGAGCAGTACTTC,CASSRSRDTYYEQYF
TRBJ2-7,TRBV25-1,TRBD2,-,TGTGCCAGCAGTGACCCTAGACTAGCGGACTTCTACGAGCAGTACTTC,CASSDPRLADFYEQYF
TRBJ1-4,TRBV19,-,few,TGTGCCAGTAGTATTGGGGACCGGGGGGAAAAACTGTTTTTT,CASSIGDRGEKLFF
TRBJ2-1,TRBV7-9,TRBD2,-,TGTGCCAGCAGCTTAACCAGCGGGGGGTATCAGCAGTTCTTC,CASSLTSGGYQQFF
TRBJ2-5,TRBV11-2,-,-,TGTGCCAGCAGCGCCGTGGGCACCCAAGAGACCCAGTACTTC,CASSAVGTQETQYF
TRBJ1-1,TRBV6-1,-,many,TGTGCCAGCAGTGGACAGTCTTTGAACACTGAAGCTTTCTTT,CASSGQSLNTEAFF
TRBJ2-1,TRBV30,TRBD2,-,TGTGCCTGGAGCCCCACTGGGGCTAGCGGGAGCGAAGAGCAGTTCTTC,CAWSPTGASGSEEQFF
TRBJ1-2,TRBV6-1,-,-,TGTGCCAGCAGTGACGTGGCCAGGGCGATCTATGGCTACACCTTC,CASSDVARAIYGYTF
TRBJ2-2,TRBV5-1,-,-,TGCGCCAGCAACTTTTTCGAGGGGAACACCGGGGAGCTGTTTTTT,CASNFFEGNTGELFF